Sequencing of this TCR beta chain was carried out in a study of OX40 agonist ivuxolimab in advanced cancers. Remarks on this clone: What it binds is unknown.

Study-level results: CD8+ T cells averaged more expanded clones than CD4+.

The data were produced by immunoSEQ multiplex PCR, yet TCRdb's version contains in-frame clones alone and is incomplete. The sample lists tens of thousands of clones, around 86% occurring once. This clonotype was obtained from an adult with an advanced solid tumor such as melanoma, head and neck, liver or kidney cancer. Sequenced material: CD4+ or CD8+ T cells sorted from blood, taken in a trial of the OX40 agonist ivuxolimab.

For the CDR3, the DNA is TGTGCCACCAGCAGGACAGGTACCTACGAGCAGTACTTC. Encoded protein: CATSRTGTYEQYF. The genes are TRBV15 and TRBJ2-7; D is perhaps TRBD1 (6 bases). Trimming removed 3 bases at V and 2 bases at J, with 8 bases between. The CDR3 consists of 13 residues. CDR1 LNHNV and CDR2 YYDKDF come from the germline V gene (reference sequence). The variable domain in full, with the rest retrieved from reference TRBV15 and TRBJ2-7, is DAMVIQNPRYQVTQFGKPVTLSCSQTLNHNVMYWYQQKSSQAPKLLFHYYDKDFNNEADTPDNFQSRRPNTSFCFLDIRSPGLGDTAMYLCATSRTGTYEQYFGPGTRLTVT.